The entry below gives a single T cell receptor (beta chain) sequence along with its context. What it recognizes is unknown. The DNA is left out, because the CDR3 cannot be placed on it with certainty; the CDR3 is given as TCRdb lists it. CD45RA+ naive and CD45RA-negative memory subsets were separated from CD4+ cells. This record comes from a study of shared clonotypes between healthy human individuals. General observations from the study: Researchers sampled only blood; tissue repertoires likely differ. Though the depth was large, rarefaction showed that sorted-subset sequencing was incomplete.

Only in-frame clones appear in the TCRdb table, and some are missing; sequencing was by immunoSEQ multiplex PCR. The sample shows some 2 million clones, 90% to 95% of them seen only once. The CDR3 has 16 residues if both end residues are counted. The germline V gene has CDR1 MNHEY and CDR2 SVGAGI. Sequenced input: naive CD4+ T cells sorted from blood. Noted subset: CD45RA+ positively selected. The genes are TRBV6-5 and TRBJ1-5; the table's TRBD1 call for D was not verified on the DNA. The sequence came from a man aged 18 to 35 in good health. The CDR3 spells CASSSSDRGLHQPQHF.